These T cell receptor beta chains were read from a single sample in a study of early stage breast cancer tumors. Using immunoSEQ multiplex PCR, the repertoire was profiled, and TCRdb retains in-frame clones only, with some absent. The table has about 69,000 clones, approximately 80% seen once. Sequencing used blood. Receptors originate from a person aged 40 to 49 with breast cancer. Both conserved end residues are part of each CDR3. The D gene is left open where the match is weak. Not all rows give a size; the values are once, few, many and, for expanded clones, a class.

J gene,V gene,clone size,D gene,CDR3 DNA,CDR3 protein
TRBJ1-1,TRBV28,NA,NA,TGTGCCAGCAGTTTGCCCCACAGTGAAGCTTTCTTT,CASSLPHSEAFF
TRBJ2-5,TRBV10-3,NA,NA,TGTGCCATCAGTGAACGAGCGCAAGAGACCCAGTACTTC,CAISERAQETQYF
TRBJ2-7,TRBV15,NA,NA,TGTGCCACCAGCGGAACACTAGAATACGAGCAGTACTTC,CATSGTLEYEQYF
TRBJ1-4,TRBV18,NA,NA,TGTGCCAGCTCACCGCAGACAGAGAGTAATGAAAAACTGTTTTTT,CASSPQTESNEKLFF
TRBJ2-5,TRBV5-1,NA,TRBD1,TGCGCCAGCAGCTTTACCCCGACAGGGCAGGAGACCCAGTACTTC,CASSFTPTGQETQYF
TRBJ1-1,TRBV11-1,NA,NA,TGTGCCAGCAGCAAATTTGCCGGAAACACTGAAGCTTTCTTT,CASSKFAGNTEAFF
TRBJ2-5,TRBV5-6,NA,NA,TGTGCCAGCAGCCGTAGGCGGGCGGGGACCCAGTACTTC,CASSRRRAGTQYF
TRBJ2-7,TRBV28,NA,TRBD1,TGTGCCAGCAGTTCCGGGACAGGGGGCGCAGACTTCTACGAGCAGTACTTC,CASSSGTGGADFYEQYF
TRBJ2-2,TRBV6-6,NA,TRBD1,TGTGCCAGCAGGGCAACAGGGGGCTCATCTTCCGGGGAGCTGTTTTTT,CASRATGGSSSGELFF
TRBJ1-1,TRBV19,NA,NA,TGTGCCAGTAGTGCGCAGGGGACTGGGAACACTGAAGCTTTCTTT,CASSAQGTGNTEAFF
TRBJ2-1,TRBV9,NA,TRBD2,TGTGCCAGCAGCACGGGAGGGTCTGGTGAGCAGTTCTTC,CASSTGGSGEQFF
TRBJ2-7,TRBV6-5,NA,TRBD2,TGTGCCAGCAGCCGGACTAGCGGGAGATACGAGCAGTACTTC,CASSRTSGRYEQYF
TRBJ2-7,TRBV4-1,few,TRBD1,TGCGCCAGCAGCCGGGACAGTCTATACGAGCAGTACTTC,CASSRDSLYEQYF
TRBJ1-4,TRBV30,NA,TRBD1,TGTGCCTGGAGTAGGCAGGGGGGGGAAAAACTGTTTTTT,CAWSRQGGEKLFF